This T cell receptor beta chain was sequenced for a study of regulatory T cells in long-lasting Graves disease. This clonotype occurred many times. The antigen is undetermined. Through Arm-PCR of CDR3 regions and iRepertoire HTBI primers, TCR beta libraries were built. Via MiXCR, TCRdb re-called the multiplex PCR reads, giving one row per CDR3 protein. Of around 400,000 distinct CDR3 sequences in the sample, 10% to 15% were seen once. V was clipped by 0 bases and J by 4 bases, with 15 bases between them. This CDR3 region has 16 residues. The germline gives CDR1 LNHNV, CDR2 YYDKDF (reference sequence). Study-wide results and caveats: Under persistent disease, TRBV28, TRBJ1-2 and TRBJ2-5 were used preferentially.

Time point denoted: newly diagnosed GD, antithyroid drugs for less than 3 months. The authors made the TCR library using RNA they extracted from PBMCs. The collection involved drawing approximately 9 milliliters of peripheral blood into EDTA tubes. This sample was shared with a second study, whose subject was T cells in Graves' hyperthyroidism and ophthalmopathy. That investigation notes: In the blood, most expanded thyroid clonotypes above 0.001 appeared as well.

The clonotype comes from a woman aged 18-35 years with Graves disease. The chain has TRBV15 and TRBJ1-2; tentatively, D is TRBD1 (5 bases). The input for sequencing was peripheral blood mononuclear cells (PBMCs), taken at new diagnosis, from a patient treated with antithyroid drugs. CDR3 nucleotides: TGTGCCACCAGCAGAGATGAGGGACTGAGAGTCTATGGCTACACCTTC. This gives the protein CATSRDEGLRVYGYTF. The entire variable domain, with the rest obtained from reference TRBV15 and TRBJ1-2, is as follows: DAMVIQNPRYQVTQFGKPVTLSCSQTLNHNVMYWYQQKSSQAPKLLFHYYDKDFNNEADTPDNFQSRRPNTSFCFLDIRSPGLGDTAMYLCATSRDEGLRVYGYTFGSGTRLTVV.